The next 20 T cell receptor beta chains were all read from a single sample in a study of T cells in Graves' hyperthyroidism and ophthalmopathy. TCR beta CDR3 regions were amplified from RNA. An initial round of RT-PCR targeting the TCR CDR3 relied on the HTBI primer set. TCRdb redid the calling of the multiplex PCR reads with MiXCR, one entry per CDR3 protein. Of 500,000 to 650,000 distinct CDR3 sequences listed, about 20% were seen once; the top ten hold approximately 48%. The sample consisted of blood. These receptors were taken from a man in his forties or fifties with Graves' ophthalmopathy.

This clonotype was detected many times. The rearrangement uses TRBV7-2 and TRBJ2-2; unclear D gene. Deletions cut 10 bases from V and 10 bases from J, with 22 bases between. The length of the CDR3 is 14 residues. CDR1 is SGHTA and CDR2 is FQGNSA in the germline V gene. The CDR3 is CATSRLVPLAELFF. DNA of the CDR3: TGTGCCACCTCCCGGTTGGTGCCACTGGCGGAGCTGTTTTTT. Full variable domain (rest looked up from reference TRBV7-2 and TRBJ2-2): GAGVSQSPSNKVTEKGKDVELRCDPISGHTALYWYRQSLGQGLEFLIYFQGNSAPDKSGLPSDRFSAERTGGSVSTLTIQRTQQEDSAVYLCATSRLVPLAELFFGEGSRLTVL.

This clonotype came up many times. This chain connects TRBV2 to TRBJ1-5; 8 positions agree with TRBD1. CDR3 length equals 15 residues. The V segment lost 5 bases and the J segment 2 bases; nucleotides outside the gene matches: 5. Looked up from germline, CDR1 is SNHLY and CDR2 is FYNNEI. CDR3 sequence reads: CASSSNRGGNQPQHF. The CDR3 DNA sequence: TGTGCCAGCAGTTCTAACAGGGGGGGCAATCAGCCCCAGCATTTT.

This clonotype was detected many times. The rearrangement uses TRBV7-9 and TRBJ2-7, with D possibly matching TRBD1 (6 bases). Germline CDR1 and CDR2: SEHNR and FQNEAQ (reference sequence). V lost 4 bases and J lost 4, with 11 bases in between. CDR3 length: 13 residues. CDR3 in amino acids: CASSYGQRYEQYF. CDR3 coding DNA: TGTGCCAGCAGCTACGGACAGCGATACGAGCAGTACTTC.

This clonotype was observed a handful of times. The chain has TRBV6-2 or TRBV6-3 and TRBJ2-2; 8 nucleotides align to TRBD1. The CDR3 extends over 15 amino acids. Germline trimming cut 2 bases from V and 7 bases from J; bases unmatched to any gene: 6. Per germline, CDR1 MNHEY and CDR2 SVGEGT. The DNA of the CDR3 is TGTGCCAGCAGTTACGCGGACAGGGCGGGCGGGGAGCTGTTTTTT. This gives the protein CASSYADRAGGELFF.

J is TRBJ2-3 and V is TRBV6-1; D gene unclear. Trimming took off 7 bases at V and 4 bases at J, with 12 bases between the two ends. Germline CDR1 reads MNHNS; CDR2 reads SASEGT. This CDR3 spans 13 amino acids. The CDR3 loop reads CASTKNSSDTQYF. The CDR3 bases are TGTGCCAGCACTAAGAACTCCTCAGATACGCAGTATTTT.

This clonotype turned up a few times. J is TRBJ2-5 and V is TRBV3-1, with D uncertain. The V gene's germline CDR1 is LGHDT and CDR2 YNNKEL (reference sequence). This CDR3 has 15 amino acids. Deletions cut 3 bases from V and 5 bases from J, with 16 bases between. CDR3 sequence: CASSQASPLGETQYF. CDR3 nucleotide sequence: TGTGCCAGCAGCCAGGCGTCCCCACTCGGGGAGACCCAGTACTTC.

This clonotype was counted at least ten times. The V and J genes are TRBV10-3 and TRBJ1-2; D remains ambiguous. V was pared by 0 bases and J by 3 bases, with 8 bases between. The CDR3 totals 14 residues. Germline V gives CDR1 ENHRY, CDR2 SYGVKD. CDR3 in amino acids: CAISESSQDYGYTF. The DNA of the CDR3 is TGTGCCATCAGTGAGTCCAGCCAAGACTATGGCTACACCTTC.

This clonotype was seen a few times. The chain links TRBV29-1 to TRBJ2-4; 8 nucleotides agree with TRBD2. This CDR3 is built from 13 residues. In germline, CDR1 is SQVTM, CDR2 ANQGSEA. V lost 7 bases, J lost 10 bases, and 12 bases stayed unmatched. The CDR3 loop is CSARRSPSGIQYF. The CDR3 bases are TGCAGCGCACGACGATCGCCTAGCGGGATTCAGTACTTC.

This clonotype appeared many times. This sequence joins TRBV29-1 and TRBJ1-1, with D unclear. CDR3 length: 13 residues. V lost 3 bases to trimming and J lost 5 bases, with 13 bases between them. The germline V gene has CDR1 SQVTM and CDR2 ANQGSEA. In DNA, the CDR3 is TGCAGCGTTGATGGCCTGGGCCGGACTGAAGCTTTCTTT. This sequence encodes CSVDGLGRTEAFF.

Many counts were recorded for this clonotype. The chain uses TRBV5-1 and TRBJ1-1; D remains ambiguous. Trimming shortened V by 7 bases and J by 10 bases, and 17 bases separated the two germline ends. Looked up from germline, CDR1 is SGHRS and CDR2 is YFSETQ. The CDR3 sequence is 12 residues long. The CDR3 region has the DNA TGCGCCAGCTACGACCCAAGGACGGGAGCTTTCTTT. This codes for CASYDPRTGAFF.

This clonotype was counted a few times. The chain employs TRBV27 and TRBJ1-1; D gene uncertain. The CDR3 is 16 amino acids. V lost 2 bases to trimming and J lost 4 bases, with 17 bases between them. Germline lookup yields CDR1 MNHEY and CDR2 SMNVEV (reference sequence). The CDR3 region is CASSLIGGNYFTEAFF. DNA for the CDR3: TGTGCCAGCAGTTTAATCGGCGGCAACTACTTCACTGAAGCTTTCTTT.

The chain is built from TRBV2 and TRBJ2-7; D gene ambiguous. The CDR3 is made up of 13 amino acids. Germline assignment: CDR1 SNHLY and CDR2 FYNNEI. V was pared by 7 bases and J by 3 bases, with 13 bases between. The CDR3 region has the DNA TGTGCCAGCAAAAAGGACCACGACTACGAGCAGTACTTC. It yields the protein CASKKDHDYEQYF.

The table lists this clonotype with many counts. CDR3 in DNA: TGTGCCAGCAGTTTCTCGAGCGCGGGCAGTGAAGCTTTCTTT. Protein product: CASSFSSAGSEAFF. The gene calls are TRBV12-3 or TRBV12-4 and TRBJ1-1, with D unresolved. Deletions cut 3 bases from V and 7 bases from J, with 15 bases between. This CDR3 has 14 amino acids.

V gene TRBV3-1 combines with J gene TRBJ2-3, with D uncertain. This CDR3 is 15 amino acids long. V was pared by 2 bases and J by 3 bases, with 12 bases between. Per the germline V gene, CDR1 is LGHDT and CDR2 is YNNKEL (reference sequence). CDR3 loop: CASSQMGGGTDTQYF. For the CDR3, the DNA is TGTGCCAGCAGCCAAATGGGTGGTGGGACAGATACGCAGTATTTT.

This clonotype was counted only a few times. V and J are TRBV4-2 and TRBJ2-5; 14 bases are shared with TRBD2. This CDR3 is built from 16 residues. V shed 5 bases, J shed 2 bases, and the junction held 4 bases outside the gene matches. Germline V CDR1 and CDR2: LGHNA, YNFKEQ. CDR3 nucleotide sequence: TGTGCCAGCAGCTTCGGGACTAGCGGGGGTCAAGAGACCCAGTACTTC. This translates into CASSFGTSGGQETQYF.

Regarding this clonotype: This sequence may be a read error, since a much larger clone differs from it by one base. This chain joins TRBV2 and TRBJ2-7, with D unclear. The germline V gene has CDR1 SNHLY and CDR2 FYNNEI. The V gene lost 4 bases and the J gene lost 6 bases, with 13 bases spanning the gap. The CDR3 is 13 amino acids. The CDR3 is CASSGKVGSEQYF. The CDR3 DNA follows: TGTGCCAGCAGTGGTAAAGTGGGGTCCGAGCAGTACTTC.

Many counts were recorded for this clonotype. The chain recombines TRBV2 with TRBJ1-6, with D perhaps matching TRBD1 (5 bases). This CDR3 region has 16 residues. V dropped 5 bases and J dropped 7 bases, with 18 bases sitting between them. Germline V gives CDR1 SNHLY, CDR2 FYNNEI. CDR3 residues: CASSTGTPMGNSPLHF. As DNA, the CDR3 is TGTGCCAGCAGTACCGGGACCCCAATGGGGAATTCACCCCTCCACTTT.

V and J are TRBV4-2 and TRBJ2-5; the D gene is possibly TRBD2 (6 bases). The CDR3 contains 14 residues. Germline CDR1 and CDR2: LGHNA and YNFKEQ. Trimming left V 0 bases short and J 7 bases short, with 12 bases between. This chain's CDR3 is CASSQEALGGTQYF. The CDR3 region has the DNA TGTGCCAGCAGCCAAGAGGCCCTGGGGGGGACCCAGTACTTC.

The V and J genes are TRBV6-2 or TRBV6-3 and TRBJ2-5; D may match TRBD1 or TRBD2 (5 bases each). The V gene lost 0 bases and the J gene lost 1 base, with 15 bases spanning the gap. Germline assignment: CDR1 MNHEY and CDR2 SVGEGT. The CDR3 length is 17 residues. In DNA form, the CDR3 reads TGTGCCAGCAGTTACTCGGGGCTAGAGGGTGCCCAAGAGACCCAGTACTTC. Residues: CASSYSGLEGAQETQYF.

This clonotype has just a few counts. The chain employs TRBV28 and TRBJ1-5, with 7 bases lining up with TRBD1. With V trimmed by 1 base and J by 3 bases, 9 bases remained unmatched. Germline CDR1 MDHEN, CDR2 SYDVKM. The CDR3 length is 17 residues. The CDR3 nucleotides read TGTGCCAGCAGTTTATTGGGGGCAGGGGGGCCCAATCAGCCCCAGCATTTT. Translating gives CASSLLGAGGPNQPQHF.